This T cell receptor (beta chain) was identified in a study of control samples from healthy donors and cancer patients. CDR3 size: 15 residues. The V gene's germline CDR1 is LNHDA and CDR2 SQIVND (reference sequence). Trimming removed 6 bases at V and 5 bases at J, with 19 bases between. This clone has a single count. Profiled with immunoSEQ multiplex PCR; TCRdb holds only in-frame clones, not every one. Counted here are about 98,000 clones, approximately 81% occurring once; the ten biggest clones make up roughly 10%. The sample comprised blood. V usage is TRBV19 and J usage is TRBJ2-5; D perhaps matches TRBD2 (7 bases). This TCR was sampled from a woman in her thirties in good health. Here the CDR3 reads CASRGAGAPGETQYF. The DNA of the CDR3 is TGTGCCAGTAGGGGGGCGGGGGCCCCAGGGGAGACCCAGTACTTC.